This TCR beta chain was profiled in a study of shared clonotypes between healthy human individuals. Here immunoSEQ multiplex PCR was the method, and the copy in TCRdb shows in-frame clones only, minus some. The sample has over 2 million clones; about 95% are singletons. The CDR3 has 14 residues. Between the trimmed V and J ends, which lost 3 bases and 5 bases, there was a span of 15 bases. Germline CDR1 is SGHNT and CDR2 is YYREEE (reference sequence). J is TRBJ2-7 and V is TRBV5-4; the D gene could be TRBD1 or TRBD2 (5 bases each). This clonotype was sampled from a man aged 18 to 30 in good health. The sample consisted of naive CD4+ T cells sorted from blood. Subset defined: CD45RA+ positively selected. The CDR3: CASSYQGPVDEQYF. The CDR3 nucleotides are TGTGCCAGCAGCTATCAGGGACCGGTCGACGAGCAGTACTTC.